The rows below give T cell receptor beta chains drawn from one sample of a study of T cells in Graves' hyperthyroidism and ophthalmopathy. TCRdb fed the multiplex PCR reads into MiXCR, producing one record per CDR3 protein. The table has 600,000 to 650,000 distinct CDR3 sequences, less than 25% seen once. The sequenced material came from blood. The receptors were sampled from a man aged 25-45 years with Graves' ophthalmopathy. The CDR3 runs from the conserved cysteine through the conserved F or W. Each record gives: J gene, D gene, V gene, clone size, CDR3 protein, CDR3 DNA. A D gene is named only where the DNA matches it firmly. Clone size is stated in some rows and not others, as once, few, many or a class when expanded.

TRBJ2-1 - TRBV28 few CASRGESAEQFF TGTGCCAGCAGGGGGGAGAGCGCTGAGCAGTTCTTC
TRBJ2-3 - TRBV28 many CASSTRTGRKRENTQYF TGTGCCAGCAGTACCCGGACAGGGAGGAAGCGGGAGAATACGCAGTATTTT
TRBJ2-7 TRBD2 TRBV10-3 few CAISGIAGDHYEQYF TGTGCCATCAGTGGGATAGCGGGAGACCACTACGAGCAGTACTTC
TRBJ1-1 - TRBV20-1 few CSARGGFGAMNTEAFF TGCAGTGCTAGAGGGGGGTTTGGGGCTATGAACACTGAAGCTTTCTTT
TRBJ1-1 - TRBV27 many CASSLRGGRTEAFF TGTGCCAGCAGTTTACGGGGTGGTCGCACTGAAGCTTTCTTT
TRBJ2-4 TRBD2 TRBV5-6 - CASTPGGGPKNIQYF TGTGCCAGCACCCCGGGGGGGGGGCCCAAAAACATTCAGTACTTC
TRBJ2-1 TRBD2 TRBV6-1 few CASSARSRSGLAGNEQFF TGTGCCAGCAGTGCAAGGAGCAGGTCGGGACTAGCGGGAAATGAGCAGTTCTTC
TRBJ2-7 - TRBV7-2 many CASSLEYSEAYEQYF TGTGCCAGCAGCTTAGAATACAGCGAAGCCTACGAGCAGTACTTC
TRBJ2-5 - TRBV9 - CASSVEEEKETQYF TGTGCCAGCAGCGTAGAAGAGGAGAAAGAGACCCAGTACTTC
TRBJ2-2 - TRBV18 many CASSPNGNTGELFF TGTGCCAGCTCACCAAACGGGAACACCGGGGAGCTGTTTTTT